A single sample is the source of the 8 T cell receptor beta chains below, sequenced in a study of T cell responses to AZD1222 COVID-19 vaccine. Data came from immunoSEQ multiplex PCR; TCRdb stores just in-frame clones and leaves some out. Of some 100,000 clones in the sample, approximately 86% were seen once. The sample consisted of peripheral blood, taken on day 0 of AZD1222 vaccination. The origin of the receptors is an adult in good health.

The chain links TRBV28 to TRBJ1-1; 9 nucleotides align to TRBD1. The junction had 7 bases not matched to a gene; V was cut back by 2 bases and J by 3 bases. CDR1 is MDHEN, CDR2 SYDVKM, per germline. CDR3 length equals 16 residues. The CDR3 bases are TGTGCCAGCAGTTTAGTCAACAGGGGGCAGGACACTGAAGCTTTCTTT. It codes for CASSLVNRGQDTEAFF.

The chain recombines TRBV28 with TRBJ2-3; the match to TRBD1 covers 10 bases. This CDR3 region has 14 residues. Germline trimming cut 10 bases from V and 2 bases from J; bases unmatched to any gene: 6. Germline V gene sequence: CDR1 MDHEN, CDR2 SYDVKM. The DNA for the CDR3 is TGTGCCATCATGGACAGGGGGTACACAGATACGCAGTATTTT. Translation gives CAIMDRGYTDTQYF. Together with reference TRBV28 and TRBJ2-3, the CDR3 gives the full variable domain: DVKVTQSSRYLVKRTGEKVFLECVQDMDHENMFWYRQDPGLGLRLIYFSYDVKMKEKGDIPEGYSVSREKKERFSLILESASTNQTSMYLCAIMDRGYTDTQYFGPGTRLTVL.

This chain joins TRBV3-1 (or the pseudogene TRBV3-2) and TRBJ1-2, with D tentatively TRBD1 (5 bases). Germline values: CDR1 LGHDT, CDR2 YNNKEL (reference sequence). This CDR3 has 12 amino acids. Trimming left V 3 bases short and J 7 bases short, with 9 bases between. CDR3 sequence reads: CASSQSDTGYTF. CDR3 nucleotide sequence: TGTGCCAGCAGCCAGTCGGACACTGGCTACACCTTC.

The V call is TRBV18, the J call TRBJ2-1, with 7 bases fitting TRBD1. The germline CDR1 and CDR2 sequences are KGHSH and LQKENI. This CDR3 region has 15 residues. Trimming removed 0 bases from V and 9 bases from J; junction bases left unmatched: 8. The CDR3, as DNA: TGTGCCAGCTCACCACCGAAGGACAGGCGAGGTGAGCAGTTCTTC. Protein: CASSPPKDRRGEQFF.

This chain links TRBV12-3 or TRBV12-4 with TRBJ2-1, with 7 bases matching TRBD2. V was pared by 1 base and J by 10 bases, with 1 base of the junction left unmatched. The CDR3 is 12 amino acids. The CDR3 sequence is CASSLEGGEQFF. The CDR3 DNA is TGTGCCAGCAGTTTAGAGGGAGGGGAGCAGTTCTTC.

The chain carries TRBV7-2 and TRBJ2-7; D may be TRBD2 (6 bases). CDR1 SGHTA and CDR2 FQGNSA come from the germline V gene. The germline V and J ends were trimmed by 6 bases and 5 bases, with 23 bases remaining between them. This CDR3 is 16 amino acids long. Here the CDR3 DNA reads TGTGCCAGCAGAACGACCTCCGGGACTTCGGCCCACGAGCAGTACTTC. Translation gives CASRTTSGTSAHEQYF. The full variable domain, completed using reference TRBV7-2 and TRBJ2-7, is GAGVSQSPSNKVTEKGKDVELRCDPISGHTALYWYRQSLGQGLEFLIYFQGNSAPDKSGLPSDRFSAERTGGSVSTLTIQRTQQEDSAVYLCASRTTSGTSAHEQYFGPGTRLTVT.

The rearrangement uses TRBV4-3 and TRBJ2-7; D might be TRBD1 (6 bases). The CDR3 is 14 amino acids. With 0 bases removed from V and 3 bases from J, the gap between germline ends came to 9 bases. CDR1 and CDR2 from the germline V gene are LGHNA and YSLEER. This CDR3 is CASSQEDRDYEQYF. Here the CDR3 DNA reads TGCGCCAGCAGCCAAGAGGACAGAGACTACGAGCAGTACTTC.

This clone was seen once. The rearrangement links TRBV7-9 to TRBJ1-5; D is possibly TRBD1 (5 bases). CDR3 size: 16 residues. Between the trimmed V and J ends, which lost 1 base and 3 bases, there was a span of 13 bases. Germline lookup yields CDR1 SEHNR and CDR2 FQNEAQ (reference sequence). The CDR3 bases are TGTGCCAGCAGCTTAGTTAGGGGAGAGGCCAATCAGCCCCAGCATTTT. This encodes CASSLVRGEANQPQHF.